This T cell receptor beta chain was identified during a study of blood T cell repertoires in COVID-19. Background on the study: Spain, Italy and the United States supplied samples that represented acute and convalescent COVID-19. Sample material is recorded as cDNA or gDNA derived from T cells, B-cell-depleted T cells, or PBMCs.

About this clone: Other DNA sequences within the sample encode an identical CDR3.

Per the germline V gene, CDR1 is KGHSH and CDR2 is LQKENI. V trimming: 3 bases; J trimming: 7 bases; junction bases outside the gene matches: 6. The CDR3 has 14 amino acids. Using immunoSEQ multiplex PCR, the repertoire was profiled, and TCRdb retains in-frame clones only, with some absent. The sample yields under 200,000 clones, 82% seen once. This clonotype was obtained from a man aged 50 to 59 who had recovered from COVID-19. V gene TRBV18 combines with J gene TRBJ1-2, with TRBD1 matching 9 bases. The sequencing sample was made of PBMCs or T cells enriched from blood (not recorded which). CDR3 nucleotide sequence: TGTGCCAGCTCACCCGAAACAGGGGGCAGTGGCTACACCTTC. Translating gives CASSPETGGSGYTF.